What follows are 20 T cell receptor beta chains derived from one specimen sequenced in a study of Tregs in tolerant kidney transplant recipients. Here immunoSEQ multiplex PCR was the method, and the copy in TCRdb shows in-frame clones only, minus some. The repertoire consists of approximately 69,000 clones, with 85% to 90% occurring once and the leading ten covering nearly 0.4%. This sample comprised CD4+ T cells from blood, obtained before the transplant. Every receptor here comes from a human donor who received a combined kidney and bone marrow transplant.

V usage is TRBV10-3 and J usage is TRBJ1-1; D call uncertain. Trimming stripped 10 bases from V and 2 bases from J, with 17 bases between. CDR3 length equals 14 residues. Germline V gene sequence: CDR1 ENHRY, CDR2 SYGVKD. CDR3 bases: TGTGCCACCGGCAAGATGAGGGAAAACACTGAAGCTTTCTTT. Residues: CATGKMRENTEAFF.

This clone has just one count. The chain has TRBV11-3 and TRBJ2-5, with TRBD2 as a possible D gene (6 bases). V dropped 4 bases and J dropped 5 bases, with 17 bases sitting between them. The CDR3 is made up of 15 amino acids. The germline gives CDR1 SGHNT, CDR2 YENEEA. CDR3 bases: TGTGCCAGCAGCTGGGGTAGGGGCCGGGAGGAGACCCAGTACTTC. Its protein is CASSWGRGREETQYF.

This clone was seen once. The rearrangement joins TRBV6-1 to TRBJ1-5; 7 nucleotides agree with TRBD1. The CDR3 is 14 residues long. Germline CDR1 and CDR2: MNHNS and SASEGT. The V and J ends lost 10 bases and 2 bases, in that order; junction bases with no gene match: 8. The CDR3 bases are TGTGCCACACAGGAGGGGGCGGGCAATCAGCCCCAGCATTTT. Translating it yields CATQEGAGNQPQHF.

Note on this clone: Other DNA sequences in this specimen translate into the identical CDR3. CDR3 loop: CASSGGQGVNEQFF. CDR3 in DNA: TGTGCCAGCAGTGGGGGACAGGGGGTCAATGAGCAGTTCTTC. This chain links TRBV2 with TRBJ2-1; 11 bases are shared with TRBD1. The V gene's germline CDR1 is SNHLY and CDR2 FYNNEI. The CDR3 length is 14 residues. The V gene end was trimmed by 4 bases and the J gene end by 6 bases; junction bases not matched to a gene: 2.

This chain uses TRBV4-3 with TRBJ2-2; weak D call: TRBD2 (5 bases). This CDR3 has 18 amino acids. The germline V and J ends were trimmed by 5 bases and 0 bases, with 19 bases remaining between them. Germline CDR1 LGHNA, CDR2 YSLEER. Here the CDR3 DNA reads TGCGCCAGCAGCTCAAGCCCCCCAGCGGCCGCGAACACCGGGGAGCTGTTTTTT. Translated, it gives CASSSSPPAAANTGELFF.

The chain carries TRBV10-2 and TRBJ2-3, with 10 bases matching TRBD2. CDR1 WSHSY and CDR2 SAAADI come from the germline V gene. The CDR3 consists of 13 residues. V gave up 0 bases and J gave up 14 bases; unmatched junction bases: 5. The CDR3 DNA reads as TGCGCCAGCAGTGAGTCGGGGACTAGCGTTAGGTATTTT. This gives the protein CASSESGTSVRYF.

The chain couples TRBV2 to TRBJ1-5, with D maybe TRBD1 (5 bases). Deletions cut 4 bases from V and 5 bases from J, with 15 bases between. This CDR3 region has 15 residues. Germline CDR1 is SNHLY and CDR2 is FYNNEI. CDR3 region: CASSGGLPGYQPQHF. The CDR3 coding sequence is TGTGCCAGCAGTGGGGGACTTCCCGGCTATCAGCCCCAGCATTTT.

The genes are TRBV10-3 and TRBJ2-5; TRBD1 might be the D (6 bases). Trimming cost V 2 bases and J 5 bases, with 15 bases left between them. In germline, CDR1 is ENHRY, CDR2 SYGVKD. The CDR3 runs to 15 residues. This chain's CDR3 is CAISEEGRGVETQYF. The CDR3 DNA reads TGTGCCATCAGTGAGGAGGGCAGGGGTGTGGAGACCCAGTACTTC.

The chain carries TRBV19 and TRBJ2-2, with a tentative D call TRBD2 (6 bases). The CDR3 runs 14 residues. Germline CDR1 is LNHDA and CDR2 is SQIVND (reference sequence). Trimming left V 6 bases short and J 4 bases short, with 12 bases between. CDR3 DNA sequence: TGTGCCAGTAGCAGGGAGGTTAGCACCGGGGAGCTGTTTTTT. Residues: CASSREVSTGELFF.

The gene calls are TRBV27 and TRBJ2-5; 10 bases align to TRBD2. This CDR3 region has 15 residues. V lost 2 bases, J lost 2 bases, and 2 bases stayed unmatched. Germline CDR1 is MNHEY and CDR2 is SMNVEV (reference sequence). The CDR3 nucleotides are TGTGCCAGCAGTTTAGTAGCGGGAGGACAAGAGACCCAGTACTTC. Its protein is CASSLVAGGQETQYF.

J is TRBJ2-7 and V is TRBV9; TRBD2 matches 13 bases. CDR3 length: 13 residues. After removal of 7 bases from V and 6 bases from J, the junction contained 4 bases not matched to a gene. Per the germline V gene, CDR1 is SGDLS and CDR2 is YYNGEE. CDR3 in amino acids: CASGLAGVPEQYF. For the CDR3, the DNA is TGTGCCAGCGGACTAGCGGGAGTTCCCGAGCAGTACTTC.

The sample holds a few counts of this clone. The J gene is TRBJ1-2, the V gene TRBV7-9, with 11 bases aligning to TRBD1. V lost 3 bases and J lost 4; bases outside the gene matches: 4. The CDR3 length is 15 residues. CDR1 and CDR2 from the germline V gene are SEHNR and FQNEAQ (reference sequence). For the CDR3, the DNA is TGTGCCAGCAGCTTCCGGGACAGGGGGAGCTATGGCTACACCTTC. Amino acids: CASSFRDRGSYGYTF.

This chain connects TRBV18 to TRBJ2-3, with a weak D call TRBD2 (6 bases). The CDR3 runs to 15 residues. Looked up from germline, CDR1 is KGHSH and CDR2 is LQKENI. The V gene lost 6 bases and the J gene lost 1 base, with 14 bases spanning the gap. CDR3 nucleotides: TGTGCCAGCTCTCTGTCTAGCGACGGCACAGATACGCAGTATTTT. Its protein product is CASSLSSDGTDTQYF.

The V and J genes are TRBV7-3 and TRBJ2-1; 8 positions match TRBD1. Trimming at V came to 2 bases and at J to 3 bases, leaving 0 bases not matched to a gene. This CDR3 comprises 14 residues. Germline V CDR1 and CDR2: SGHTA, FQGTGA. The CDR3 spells CASSLGQGYNEQFF. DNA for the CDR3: TGTGCCAGCAGCTTAGGACAGGGCTACAATGAGCAGTTCTTC.

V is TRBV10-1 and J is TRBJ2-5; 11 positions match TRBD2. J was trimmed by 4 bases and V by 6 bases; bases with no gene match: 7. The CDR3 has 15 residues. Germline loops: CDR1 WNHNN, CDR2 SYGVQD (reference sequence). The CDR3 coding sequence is TGCGCCAGCAGCGTAACTAGCGGGAGTAGAGAGACCCAGTACTTC. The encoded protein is CASSVTSGSRETQYF.

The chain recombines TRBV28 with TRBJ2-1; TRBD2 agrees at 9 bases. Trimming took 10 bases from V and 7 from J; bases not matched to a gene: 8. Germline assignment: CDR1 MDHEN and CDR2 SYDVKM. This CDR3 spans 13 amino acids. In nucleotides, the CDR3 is TGTGCCACCAGACTAGCGGTGAGGAATGAGCAGTTCTTC. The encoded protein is CATRLAVRNEQFF.

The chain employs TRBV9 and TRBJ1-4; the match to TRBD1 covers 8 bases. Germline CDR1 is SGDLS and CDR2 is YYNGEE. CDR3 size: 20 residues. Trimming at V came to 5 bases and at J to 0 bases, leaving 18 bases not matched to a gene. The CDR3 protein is CASSDPVGQDSWATNEKLFF. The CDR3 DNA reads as TGTGCCAGCAGTGATCCGGTGGGACAGGATAGTTGGGCAACTAATGAAAAACTGTTTTTT.

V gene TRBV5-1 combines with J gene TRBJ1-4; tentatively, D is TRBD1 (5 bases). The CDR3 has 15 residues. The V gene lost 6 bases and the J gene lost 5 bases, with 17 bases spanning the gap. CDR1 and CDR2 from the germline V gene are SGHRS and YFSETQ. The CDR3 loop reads CASKSSWTQNEKLFF. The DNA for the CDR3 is TGCGCCAGCAAAAGCTCGTGGACACAGAATGAAAAACTGTTTTTT.

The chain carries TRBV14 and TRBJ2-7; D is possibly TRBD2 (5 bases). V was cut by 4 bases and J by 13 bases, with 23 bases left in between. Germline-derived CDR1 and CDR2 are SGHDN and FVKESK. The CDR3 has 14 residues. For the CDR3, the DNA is TGTGCCAGCAGCCCCGACGCTTGGCGGGCCTGGATATACTTC. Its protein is CASSPDAWRAWIYF.

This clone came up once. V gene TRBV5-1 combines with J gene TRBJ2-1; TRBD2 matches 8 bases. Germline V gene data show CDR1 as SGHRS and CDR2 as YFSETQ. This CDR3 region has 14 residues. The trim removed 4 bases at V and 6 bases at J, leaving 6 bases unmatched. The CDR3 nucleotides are TGCGCCAGCAGCCGGGAGGGGGGGCCCAATGAGCAGTTCTTC. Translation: CASSREGGPNEQFF.